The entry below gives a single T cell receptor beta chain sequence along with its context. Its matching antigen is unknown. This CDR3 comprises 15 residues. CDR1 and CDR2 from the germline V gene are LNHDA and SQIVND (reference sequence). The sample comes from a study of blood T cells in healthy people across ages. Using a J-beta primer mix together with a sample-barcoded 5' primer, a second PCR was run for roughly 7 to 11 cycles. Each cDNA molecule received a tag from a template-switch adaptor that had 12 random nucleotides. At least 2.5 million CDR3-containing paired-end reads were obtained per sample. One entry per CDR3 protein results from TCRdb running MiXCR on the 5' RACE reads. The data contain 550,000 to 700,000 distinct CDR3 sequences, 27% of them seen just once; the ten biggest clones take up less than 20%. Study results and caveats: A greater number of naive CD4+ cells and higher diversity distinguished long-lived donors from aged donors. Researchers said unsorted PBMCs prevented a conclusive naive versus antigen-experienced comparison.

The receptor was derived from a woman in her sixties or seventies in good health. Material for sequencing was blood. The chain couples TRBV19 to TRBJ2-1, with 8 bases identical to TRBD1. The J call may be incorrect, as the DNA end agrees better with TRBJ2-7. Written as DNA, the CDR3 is TGTGCCAGTAGTACTACCGGGACAGGTACCAACGAGCAGTACTTC. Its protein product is CASSTTGTGTNEQYF.